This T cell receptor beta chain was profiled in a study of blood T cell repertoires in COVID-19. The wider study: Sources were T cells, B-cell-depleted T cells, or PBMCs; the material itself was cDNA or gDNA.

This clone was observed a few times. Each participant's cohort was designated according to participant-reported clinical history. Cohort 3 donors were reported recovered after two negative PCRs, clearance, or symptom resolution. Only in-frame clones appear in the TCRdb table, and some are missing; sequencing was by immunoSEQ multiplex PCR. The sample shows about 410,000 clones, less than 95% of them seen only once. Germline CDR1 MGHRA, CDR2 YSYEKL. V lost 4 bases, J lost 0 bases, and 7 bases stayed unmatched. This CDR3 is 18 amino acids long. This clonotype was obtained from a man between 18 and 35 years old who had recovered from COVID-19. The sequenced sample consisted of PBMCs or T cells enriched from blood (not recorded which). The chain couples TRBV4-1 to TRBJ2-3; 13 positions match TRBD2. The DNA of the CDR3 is TGCGCCAGCAGCCTGCGGACTAGCGGGAGCGGAAGCACAGATACGCAGTATTTT. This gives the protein CASSLRTSGSGSTDTQYF.